Each of the 31 T cell receptor beta chains below was sequenced from the same sample in a study of CXCR3-negative and CXCR3-positive naive CD8 T cells. The study's findings and limits: Hydrophobicity was higher for TRB CDR3s found in CXCR3-positive naive cells than in CXCR3-negative naive cells.

It was by 5' RACE with UMI labels that the TRB cDNA libraries were prepared. TCRdb re-called the 5' RACE reads; every CDR3 protein appears as one record, without DNA. The record lists tens of thousands of distinct CDR3 sequences, of which the ten most abundant hold roughly 0.59%. Their target antigens are unknown. Input material: naive CXCR3+ CD8+ T cells from blood. The subset: CD45RO-CCR7+CD27+CD95- naive CD8+ T cells expressing CXCR3 (TNR3+). These receptors all come from a human donor in good health. Some clones in this sample may be carry-over from other donors' samples.

Here the CDR3 reads CASSPDRASPLHF. This chain connects TRBV7-3 to TRBJ1-6; TCRdb designates TRBD1, a call that cannot be tested without DNA. Germline CDR1 SGHTA, CDR2 FQGTGA. This CDR3 comprises 13 residues.

This chain connects TRBV12-3 or TRBV12-4 to TRBJ2-1. This CDR3 has 12 residues. The CDR3 sequence: CASSLNIYEQFF.

The chain employs TRBV7-9 and TRBJ2-7; TCRdb's D call, TRBD1, is unchecked because there is no DNA. The germline gives CDR1 SEHNR, CDR2 FQNEAQ (reference sequence). The CDR3 runs 14 residues. The CDR3: CASSLGDPYYEQYF.

The chain joins TRBV15 to TRBJ2-1. The CDR3 totals 13 residues. From germline, CDR1 is LNHNV and CDR2 YYDKDF (reference sequence). CDR3: CATSRDRGYEQFF.

The gene calls are TRBV4-1 and TRBJ2-1; the D call from TCRdb, TRBD1, cannot be confirmed without DNA. Per germline, CDR1 MGHRA and CDR2 YSYEKL. CDR3 length: 16 residues. The CDR3 loop reads CASSQEGVAGNYEQFF.

The chain recombines TRBV29-1 with TRBJ2-2; TCRdb's D call of TRBD1 is untestable without DNA. CDR3 length: 16 amino acids. Germline CDR1 and CDR2: SQVTM and ANQGSEA. CDR3 region: CSSPPGTGINTGELFF.

The rearrangement joins TRBV13 to TRBJ2-3. Looked up from germline, CDR1 is PRHDT and CDR2 is FYEKMQ (reference sequence). The length of the CDR3 is 13 residues. CDR3 residues: CASSSWSGDTQYF.

V is TRBV29-1 and J is TRBJ2-7; TCRdb's D gene call, TRBD1, goes unchecked for lack of DNA. Germline V lookup: CDR1 SQVTM, CDR2 ANQGSEA. The CDR3 is made up of 15 amino acids. CDR3 sequence: CSVEDPRDPNYEQYF.

V is TRBV4-3 and J is TRBJ1-1; the TCRdb call, TRBD1, lacks DNA for checking. The V gene's germline CDR1 is LGHNA and CDR2 YSLEER. The CDR3 sequence is 16 residues long. The CDR3 here is CASSQTANSRNTEAFF.

The chain uses TRBV6-5 and TRBJ1-5. Germline CDR1 MNHEY, CDR2 SVGAGI. This CDR3 contains 14 residues. CDR3 sequence reads: CASSYSIVSQPQHF.

The chain couples TRBV3-1 to TRBJ2-7. CDR3 size: 14 residues. Germline V gene sequence: CDR1 LGHDT, CDR2 YNNKEL (reference sequence). The CDR3 spells CASSQPTGTYEQYF.

The rearrangement uses TRBV14 and TRBJ2-1; the D call of TRBD2 rests on TCRdb alone, since no DNA is present to check it. The V gene's germline CDR1 is SGHDN and CDR2 FVKESK. The length of the CDR3 is 16 residues. This CDR3 reads CASSPYPRDEANEQFF.

The chain uses TRBV28 and TRBJ2-1; TCRdb outputs TRBD1, but without DNA this stays unchecked. Looked up from germline, CDR1 is MDHEN and CDR2 is SYDVKM. The CDR3 is 15 amino acids. This chain's CDR3 is CASSSSSTGNNEQFF.

CDR3 loop: CASSLATGGFSSYEQYF. The chain joins TRBV5-1 to TRBJ2-7; TCRdb calls TRBD2, which cannot be checked without DNA. The CDR3 is 17 amino acids. Germline assignment: CDR1 SGHRS and CDR2 YFSETQ.

The chain combines TRBV28 with TRBJ2-1; TCRdb picks TRBD2, but there is no DNA to check that call. Germline V gives CDR1 MDHEN, CDR2 SYDVKM. CDR3 length: 14 residues. The CDR3 is CASSRRGVLLEQFF.

The chain joins TRBV28 to TRBJ2-7; as DNA is missing, the TRBD2 call by TCRdb cannot be tested. Germline loops: CDR1 MDHEN, CDR2 SYDVKM. This CDR3 region has 14 residues. Here the CDR3 reads CASSPMTRTYEQYF.

The chain links TRBV7-2 to TRBJ1-6; TCRdb proposes TRBD1, but this gene call is untestable without DNA. CDR3 length: 16 residues. Germline V lookup: CDR1 SGHTA, CDR2 FQGNSA. The chain's CDR3 is CASAVRDRGLGSPLHF. The variable domain in full, with the rest retrieved from reference TRBV7-2 and TRBJ1-6, is GAGVSQSPSNKVTEKGKDVELRCDPISGHTALYWYRQSLGQGLEFLIYFQGNSAPDKSGLPSDRFSAERTGGSVSTLTIQRTQQEDSAVYLCASAVRDRGLGSPLHFGNGTRLTVT.

The chain couples TRBV4-2 to TRBJ1-2; TCRdb calls TRBD1, which cannot be checked without DNA. CDR1 and CDR2 (germline): LGHNA, YNFKEQ. The CDR3 is 14 amino acids. The CDR3 is CASSQDRGVHRYTF.

J is TRBJ2-3 and V is TRBV4-1; TCRdb picks TRBD2, but there is no DNA to check that call. Germline assignment: CDR1 MGHRA and CDR2 YSYEKL. The CDR3 extends over 18 amino acids. Here the CDR3 reads CASSRLAPGEGFTDTQYF.

This chain joins TRBV5-1 and TRBJ2-4; TCRdb gives TRBD1 as the D gene, but with no DNA this cannot be confirmed. This CDR3 spans 13 amino acids. Germline lookup yields CDR1 SGHRS and CDR2 YFSETQ. This CDR3 is CASTRTGGDIQYF.

The J gene is TRBJ1-2, the V gene TRBV7-8. Germline V lookup: CDR1 SGHVS, CDR2 FQNEAQ. There are 14 residues in the CDR3. CDR3 in amino acids: CASSLVTSDYGYTF.

The chain uses TRBV20-1 and TRBJ2-1; TCRdb indicates TRBD2, and absent DNA this call remains unverified. In germline, CDR1 is DFQATT, CDR2 SNEGSKA (reference sequence). The CDR3 runs 16 residues. CDR3 residues: CSASNHLAGDYNEQFF.

CDR3 residues: CASSATGQGATGELFF. The chain has TRBV9 and TRBJ2-2; TCRdb indicates TRBD1, and absent DNA this call remains unverified. The CDR3 extends over 16 amino acids. Germline CDR1 SGDLS, CDR2 YYNGEE.

The genes are TRBV28 and TRBJ1-1; as DNA is missing, the TRBD1 call by TCRdb cannot be tested. Germline assignment: CDR1 MDHEN and CDR2 SYDVKM. CDR3 length equals 14 residues. The CDR3 spells CASSFYREATEAFF.

The chain links TRBV5-1 to TRBJ1-5. Germline V lookup: CDR1 SGHRS, CDR2 YFSETQ. This CDR3 contains 13 residues. CDR3 residues: CASSLAVDQPQHF.

The chain recombines TRBV20-1 with TRBJ1-1; TCRdb reports TRBD1, a call that lacks DNA to check it against. The CDR3 is made up of 14 amino acids. From germline, CDR1 is DFQATT and CDR2 SNEGSKA (reference sequence). The CDR3 reads CSATLQGLNTEAFF.

This chain uses TRBV7-9 with TRBJ1-6. This CDR3 has 15 residues. The germline V gene encodes CDR1 SEHNR and CDR2 FQNEAQ (reference sequence). The CDR3 sequence is CASSLVRGAWAPLHF.

This chain connects TRBV18 to TRBJ2-3. CDR1 is KGHSH and CDR2 is LQKENI in the germline V gene. The CDR3 extends over 16 amino acids. The CDR3 here is CASSPPYGLSIDTQYF.

This chain uses TRBV29-1 with TRBJ2-2; TCRdb designates TRBD1, a call that cannot be tested without DNA. Germline assignment: CDR1 SQVTM and CDR2 ANQGSEA. This CDR3 is 12 amino acids long. The CDR3 reads CSVVGLSGELFF.

The V call is TRBV7-2, the J call TRBJ2-5; without DNA, the TCRdb call of TRBD1 cannot be checked. The CDR3 has 14 residues. Germline CDR1 is SGHTA and CDR2 is FQGNSA. The CDR3 loop is CASSPSLFGETQYF.

The chain links TRBV21-1 to TRBJ2-5; TCRdb calls TRBD2, which cannot be checked without DNA. TRBV21-1 is classified as a pseudogene. This CDR3 region has 21 residues. The CDR3 loop is CASTILWGRWCGGWNQETQYF.